Listed below are T cell receptor beta chains from one sample, sequenced in a study of response to subunit inactivated influenza vaccine. Each CDR3 protein is one row after TCRdb ran MiXCR on the RT-PCR reads. Of fewer than 600,000 distinct CDR3 sequences listed, under 8.5% are singletons. Specimen: PBMCs from blood, collected about 24 months after vaccination. The receptor set was obtained from a man in his fifties or sixties who received an inactivated influenza vaccine. Each CDR3 is given with its conserved first and last residue. A D gene is named only where the DNA matches it firmly. Clone size is shown for a subset of rows, as once, few, many or a class of expanded clone.

>TRBV6-1|TRBJ2-1|15|few|TRBD2
CASVISGSSYNEQFF
TGTGCCAGCGTCATAAGCGGGAGCTCCTACAATGAGCAGTTCTTC
>TRBV6-1|TRBJ2-3|15|.|.
CASSSGGPPTDTQYF
TGTGCCAGCAGCTCCGGGGGGCCACCCACAGATACGCAGTATTTT
>TRBV6-1|TRBJ2-7|13|.|TRBD2
CASSLGRAWEQYF
TGTGCCAGCAGCCTGGGGAGGGCGTGGGAGCAGTACTTC
>TRBV25-1|TRBJ2-7|16|many|TRBD1
CASSEYWGTGAYEQYF
TGTGCCAGCAGTGAATATTGGGGGACAGGGGCCTACGAGCAGTACTTC
>TRBV28|TRBJ2-7|14|.|TRBD2
CASIPGGTIYEQYF
TGTGCCAGCATCCCGGGGGGGACCATCTACGAGCAGTACTTC
>TRBV3-1|TRBJ2-1|12|.|.
CASSPVPNEQFF
TGTGCCAGCAGCCCCGTTCCTAATGAGCAGTTCTTC
>TRBV2|TRBJ2-7|14|few|TRBD2
CASFGLAASYEQYF
TGTGCCAGCTTTGGACTAGCGGCTTCCTACGAGCAGTACTTC
>TRBV7-2|TRBJ2-2|14|.|.
CASSSLGVTGELFF
TGTGCCAGCAGCTCACTGGGGGTCACCGGGGAGCTGTTTTTT
>TRBV27|TRBJ2-5|12|few|.
CASSLSQGTQYF
TGTGCCAGCAGTTTATCCCAAGGGACCCAGTACTTC
>TRBV29-1|TRBJ2-1|11|many|TRBD1
CSVVGDRVEFF
TGCAGCGTTGTAGGGGACAGGGTAGAGTTCTTC
>TRBV30|TRBJ2-7|14|.|TRBD2
CAWRYSGSSYEQYF
TGTGCCTGGAGATATAGCGGGAGCTCCTACGAGCAGTACTTC
>TRBV20-1|TRBJ1-1|14|few|.
CSARQGHLNTEAFF
TGCAGTGCTAGGCAGGGACACCTGAACACTGAAGCTTTCTTT
>TRBV5-1|TRBJ1-1|15|many|TRBD1
CASSLQGARGTEAFF
TGCGCCAGCAGCTTACAGGGGGCGCGGGGCACTGAAGCTTTCTTT
>TRBV12-3/TRBV12-4|TRBJ2-1|13|many|TRBD2
CASIAGVLNEQFF
TGTGCCAGCATAGCGGGAGTGCTCAATGAGCAGTTCTTC
>TRBV7-2|TRBJ1-4|17|few|TRBD1
CASSSNRQGTSNEKLFF
TGTGCCAGCAGCTCCAACCGACAGGGTACCTCTAATGAAAAACTGTTTTTT
>TRBV24-1|TRBJ2-3|15|many|.
CATQKGDGYTDTQYF
TGTGCCACTCAAAAGGGGGACGGATACACAGATACGCAGTATTTT
>TRBV28|TRBJ2-1|15|many|.
CASSRPGSLGNEQFF
TGTGCCAGCAGCCGCCCGGGATCATTGGGAAATGAGCAGTTCTTC
>TRBV7-9|TRBJ2-7|14|many|.
CASSSTRNTYEQYF
TGTGCCAGCAGCTCTACTCGAAACACCTACGAGCAGTACTTC
>TRBV5-1|TRBJ2-7|14|few|.
CASSLETGRREQYF
TGCGCCAGCAGCTTGGAGACAGGGAGGCGCGAGCAGTACTTC
>TRBV7-9|TRBJ1-5|15|.|.
CASSPGLRSNQPQHF
TGTGCCAGCAGCCCCGGACTGAGAAGCAATCAGCCCCAGCATTTT
>TRBV21-1|TRBJ2-7|15|.|.
CASSKWGQIAYEQYF
TGTGCCAGCAGCAAATGGGGACAGATAGCCTACGAGCAGTACTTC